A selection of T cell receptor beta chains follows, all from one sample in a study of blood T cells in healthy people across ages. TCRdb independently ran MiXCR on the 5' RACE reads; one entry per CDR3 protein. This table has approximately 780,000 distinct CDR3 sequences, 20% to 30% appearing once. This sample also belongs to another study, concerning T cells of mothers and their children.

The sample comprised blood. All receptors derive from a boy between 10 and 17 years old in good health. Each CDR3 is given with its conserved first and last residue. Each record gives: V gene, clone size, CDR3 length, CDR3 protein. Expanded clones get a size class; other rows say once, few or many, or leave the size out.

TRBV20-1 many 17 CSARDIKGTERSETQYF
TRBV6-1 few 13 CASRVGAEETQYF
TRBV18 few 14 CASSPAQIPYGYTF
TRBV10-2 few 14 CASSPQGARHGYTF
TRBV28 NA 15 CASSFSGGRSSAQYF
TRBV5-8 few 15 CASSLGQISNQPQHF
TRBV5-1 few 15 CASSLVGASQETQYF
TRBV20-1 NA 12 CSAWTANTEAFF
TRBV30 once 14 CAWSSGQQNSPLHF
TRBV5-1 few 15 CASRTGQGPQETQYF
TRBV2 many 15 CASSEGGGTVTEAFF
TRBV14 few 14 CASSQGQGAWEQYF
TRBV6-1 NA 12 CASSVTGRNQYF
TRBV3-1 few 14 CASNEGGSTDTQYF
TRBV6-5 NA 15 CASSLRGRGADEQYF
TRBV28 few 16 CASSLGLRGTQETQYF
TRBV5-1 few 16 CASSTYSDSLGSPLHF
TRBV5-1 NA 15 CASSSGASSNEKLFF
TRBV7-9 few 13 CAGGPRQSIEQFF
TRBV6-2/TRBV6-3 few 16 CASSYGGLRRLETQYF
TRBV2 NA 14 CASSGYRREETQYF
TRBV29-1 few 12 CSVAGGPYEQYF